Reported below is one T cell receptor (beta chain). Its antigen is unknown. The data are from a study of cytotoxic CD8 clonotypes in ibrutinib-treated CLL. Overall study: Investigators reported approximately 25 partial and 2 complete responses; after median roughly 63 months, roughly 15 patients remained remitted and approximately twelve progressed. Response sampling occurred after a median around eleven months of treatment (range 6 to 36).

TCRdb's table, derived via immunoSEQ multiplex PCR, lists solely in-frame clones and lacks some. The sample has about 85,000 clones, roughly 83% seen once. The length of the CDR3 is 13 residues. V was pared by 8 bases and J by 4 bases, with 12 bases between. CDR1 is SNHLY and CDR2 is FYNNEI in the germline V gene. The study, taken as a whole, reports: Treatment saw public clonotypes, which were uncommon, either contract or stay stable.

The sequencing used PBMCs, collected after 12 months of ibrutinib treatment. The sequence was collected from a human donor with chronic lymphocytic leukemia. J is TRBJ1-5 and V is TRBV2; D may be TRBD1 (6 bases). CDR3 sequence reads: CASGGSPNQPQHF. In DNA form, the CDR3 reads TGTGCCAGCGGGGGCAGCCCGAATCAGCCCCAGCATTTT. Complete variable domain (other parts from reference TRBV2 and TRBJ1-5): EPEVTQTPSHQVTQMGQEVILRCVPISNHLYFYWYRQILGQKVEFLVSFYNNEISEKSEIFDDQFSVERPDGSNFTLKIRSTKLEDSAMYFCASGGSPNQPQHFGDGTRLSIL.